Following are 10 T cell receptor beta chains from one sample sequenced in a study of early stage breast cancer tumors. Sequencing used immunoSEQ multiplex PCR; TCRdb keeps in-frame clones, though not all of them. This sample has 25,000 to 30,000 clones, with 55% to 75% found just once. Material: blood. These receptors all come from a person in their fifties or sixties with breast cancer.

DNA for the CDR3: TGCGCCAGCAGCCAAGTTGATCAGGGACAGGGGGCTTATGAGCAGTTCTTC. Translation: CASSQVDQGQGAYEQFF. The chain couples TRBV4-3 to TRBJ2-1; 12 bases fit TRBD1. Looked up from germline, CDR1 is LGHNA and CDR2 is YSLEER. This CDR3 spans 17 amino acids. Trimming removed 1 base from V and 8 bases from J; junction bases left unmatched: 9.

The rearrangement links TRBV6-5 to TRBJ2-7, with TRBD2 matching 8 bases. V lost 2 bases to trimming and J lost 6 bases; unmatched junction nucleotides: 6. In germline, CDR1 is MNHEY, CDR2 SVGAGI. CDR3 size: 14 residues. This CDR3 reads CASSYGAGGSEQYF. CDR3 DNA: TGTGCCAGCAGTTACGGGGCGGGAGGAAGCGAGCAGTACTTC.

This chain connects TRBV6-1 to TRBJ1-1, with D unclear. The CDR3 contains 16 residues. Deletions cut 4 bases from V and 3 bases from J, with 18 bases between. CDR1 is MNHNS and CDR2 is SASEGT in the germline V gene. CDR3 region: CASSGMTSSVDTEAFF. The CDR3 bases are TGTGCCAGCAGTGGGATGACGTCGAGTGTTGACACTGAAGCTTTCTTT.

This sequence joins TRBV19 and TRBJ1-1, with D possibly matching TRBD1 (6 bases). CDR3 length: 14 residues. The V gene lost 3 bases and the J gene lost 4 bases, with 12 bases spanning the gap. Germline loops: CDR1 LNHDA, CDR2 SQIVND (reference sequence). The CDR3 loop reads CASSMIGGGTEAFF. DNA for the CDR3: TGTGCCAGTAGTATGATAGGGGGAGGCACTGAAGCTTTCTTT.

The chain recombines TRBV21-1 with TRBJ2-6; TRBD2 was called by the table and not checked on the DNA. TRBV21-1 is reported as a pseudogene. The CDR3 is 19 amino acids. The CDR3 coding sequence is TGTGCCAGCAGCCACCAAGGACGGGAGGAGATGGCTGGGGCCAACGTCCTGACTTTC. Translation gives CASSHQGREEMAGANVLTF.

The table lists this clone with a few counts. This chain joins TRBV7-6 and TRBJ2-3; TRBD1 agrees at 7 bases. Trimming cost V 5 bases and J 4 bases; bases outside gene matches: 9. This CDR3 spans 15 amino acids. Germline CDR1 is SGHVS and CDR2 is FNYEAQ. The CDR3 is CASSPPSGGSDTQYF. The CDR3 DNA reads as TGTGCCAGCAGCCCGCCCTCAGGGGGATCAGATACGCAGTATTTT.

The J gene is TRBJ2-7, the V gene TRBV28, with D perhaps TRBD1 (6 bases). Looked up from germline, CDR1 is MDHEN and CDR2 is SYDVKM. The CDR3 extends over 17 amino acids. With 0 bases removed from V and 7 bases from J, the gap between germline ends came to 22 bases. CDR3 bases: TGTGCCAGCAGTTTATGGGGATGGGGGCCGGTTCTTAGGGAGCAGTACTTC. Translating it yields CASSLWGWGPVLREQYF.

The chain has TRBV6-6 and TRBJ2-7; D is ambiguous. The CDR3 spans 12 residues. Germline CDR1 reads MNHNY; CDR2 reads SVGAGI (reference sequence). Trimming removed 6 bases at V and 5 bases at J, with 11 bases between. In DNA, the CDR3 is TGTGCCAGCAGAATCGACAAAGACGAGCAGTACTTC. This codes for CASRIDKDEQYF.

The genes are TRBV2 and TRBJ1-1; 8 bases are shared with TRBD1. Germline-derived CDR1 and CDR2 are SNHLY and FYNNEI. V was pared by 6 bases and J by 5 bases, with 11 bases of the junction left unmatched. CDR3 length: 15 residues. In DNA form, the CDR3 reads TGTGCCAGCAGACCCCAACCGACAGGGGTGACTGAAGCTTTCTTT. Its translation is CASRPQPTGVTEAFF.

This chain joins TRBV29-1 and TRBJ2-3; no clear D gene. CDR1 SQVTM and CDR2 ANQGSEA come from the germline V gene. Trimming shortened V by 4 bases and J by 2 bases, and 19 bases separated the two germline ends. The CDR3 spans 16 residues. Written as DNA, the CDR3 is TGCAGCGTTGTCCCCCAAAGGAAGGGAAACACAGATACGCAGTATTTT. This sequence encodes CSVVPQRKGNTDTQYF.